This T cell receptor (beta chain) stems from a study of T cells in Graves' hyperthyroidism and ophthalmopathy. General study results and limits: The model foresaw ophthalmopathy a median approximately 6.1 months prior to onset.

Exclusion of a patient resulted from uncontrolled infection, other autoimmune disease, pregnancy or lactation. For the diagnoses, clinical symptoms, serum thyroxine and TRAb, thyroid ultrasound and orbital computed tomography were used. Notes on this clonotype: Its cognate antigen is unknown.

The source material, RNA transcripts, was used to amplify TCR beta CDR3 regions. HTBI primers were the set used in a first-round RT-PCR of the TCR CDR3. TCRdb independently ran MiXCR on the multiplex PCR reads; one entry per CDR3 protein. The sample lists 500,000 to 650,000 distinct CDR3 sequences, roughly 18% occurring once. CDR3 length: 17 residues. CDR1 and CDR2 from the germline V gene are SGHVS and FQNEAQ. Unmatched junction bases numbered 4, after V lost 5 bases and J lost 2 bases. The specimen sequenced was blood. The J gene is TRBJ2-1, the V gene TRBV7-8; 15 bases match TRBD2. The TCR originated in a woman younger than 35 with Graves' ophthalmopathy. The CDR3 region is CASSLRTSGGAYNEQFF. The CDR3 DNA reads as TGTGCCAGCAGCCTTCGGACTAGCGGGGGGGCCTACAATGAGCAGTTCTTC.